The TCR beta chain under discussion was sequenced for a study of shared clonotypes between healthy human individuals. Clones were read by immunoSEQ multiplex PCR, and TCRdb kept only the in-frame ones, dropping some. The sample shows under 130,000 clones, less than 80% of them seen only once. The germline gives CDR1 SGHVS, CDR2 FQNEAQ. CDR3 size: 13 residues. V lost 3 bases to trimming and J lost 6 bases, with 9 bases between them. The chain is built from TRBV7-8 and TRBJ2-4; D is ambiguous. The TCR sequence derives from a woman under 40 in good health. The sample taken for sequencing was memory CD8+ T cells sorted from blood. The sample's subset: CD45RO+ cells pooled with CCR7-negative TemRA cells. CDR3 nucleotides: TGTGCCAGCAGCTTTGCAGGCCGAAACATTCAGTACTTC. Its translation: CASSFAGRNIQYF.